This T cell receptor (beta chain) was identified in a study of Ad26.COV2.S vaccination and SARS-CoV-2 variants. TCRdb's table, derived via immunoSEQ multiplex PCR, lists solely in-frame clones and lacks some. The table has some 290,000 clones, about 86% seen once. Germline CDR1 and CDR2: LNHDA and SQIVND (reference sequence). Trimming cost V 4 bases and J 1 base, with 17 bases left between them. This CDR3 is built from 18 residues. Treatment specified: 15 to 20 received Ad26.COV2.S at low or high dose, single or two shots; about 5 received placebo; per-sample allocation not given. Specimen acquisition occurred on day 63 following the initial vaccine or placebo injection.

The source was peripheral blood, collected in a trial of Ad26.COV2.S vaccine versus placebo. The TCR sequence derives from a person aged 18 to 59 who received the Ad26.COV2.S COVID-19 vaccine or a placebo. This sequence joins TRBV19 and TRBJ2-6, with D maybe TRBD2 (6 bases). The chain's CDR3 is CASSTRLGLASGANVLTF. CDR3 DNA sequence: TGTGCCAGTAGTACCCGCCTTGGGCTAGCGTCTGGGGCCAACGTCCTGACTTTC.